A single sample is the source of the 15 T cell receptor beta chains below, sequenced in a study of shared clonotypes between healthy human individuals (dated by TCRdb to 2020 to 2022). Receptor libraries were prepared by the immunoSEQ multiplex PCR assay. TCRdb took over this immuneACCESS table, retaining in-frame rearrangements with V and J assigned. Such tables are incomplete; in checked studies, under half of the missing clones stem from an unresolved V gene, and the remainder is unexplained. A total of over a million clones appear in this sample, around 82% of them only once. The top ten clonotypes cover about 0.52% of the sample. The sample was memory CD4+ T cells from PBMCs. Interpreted using the paper, the cell subset or site label stands for: CD45RA-negative fraction. These receptors were taken from a young man in good health. Some clones in this sample may be carry-over from other donors' samples.

The CDR3 bases are TGTGCCAGCAGGAAAACCTCGGGACAGTCTTACGAGCAGTACTTC. Translation: CASRKTSGQSYEQYF. The chain couples TRBV27 to TRBJ2-7; 7 nucleotides agree with TRBD1. V lost 6 bases, J lost 4 bases, and 12 bases stayed unmatched. Germline V gives CDR1 MNHEY, CDR2 SMNVEV (reference sequence). This CDR3 contains 15 residues.

Note on this clone: At the DNA level, this CDR3 is encoded by other sequences in the same sample as well. The chain recombines TRBV18 with TRBJ2-5; a weak D match, TRBD2 (6 bases). Trimming cost V 3 bases and J 1 base, with 6 bases left between them. This CDR3 spans 13 amino acids. Germline lookup yields CDR1 KGHSH and CDR2 LQKENI. CDR3 residues: CASSPGGQETQYF. CDR3 in DNA: TGTGCCAGCTCACCCGGGGGCCAAGAGACCCAGTACTTC. Together with reference TRBV18 and TRBJ2-5, the CDR3 gives the full variable domain: NAGVMQNPRHLVRRRGQEARLRCSPMKGHSHVYWYRQLPEEGLKFMVYLQKENIIDESGMPKERFSAEFPKEGPSILRIQQVVRGDSAAYFCASSPGGQETQYFGPGTRLLVL.

CDR3 region: CASSSTTGTPGKLFF. Here the CDR3 DNA reads TGCGCCAGCAGCAGTACGACAGGGACTCCTGGAAAACTGTTTTTT. V is TRBV5-1 and J is TRBJ1-4; 7 nucleotides match TRBD1. The CDR3 runs to 15 residues. The ends lost 4 bases at V and 10 bases at J; junction bases unmatched: 13. In germline, CDR1 is SGHRS, CDR2 YFSETQ. Combining the CDR3 with reference TRBV5-1 and TRBJ1-4 gives the whole variable domain KAGVTQTPRYLIKTRGQQVTLSCSPISGHRSVSWYQQTPGQGLQFLFEYFSETQRNKGNFPGRFSGRQFSNSRSEMNVSTLELGDSALYLCASSSTTGTPGKLFFGSGTQLSVL.

The chain uses TRBV2 and TRBJ2-3, with 10 positions matching TRBD2. Germline V gene sequence: CDR1 SNHLY, CDR2 FYNNEI. V was pared by 5 bases and J by 2 bases, with 7 bases of the junction left unmatched. CDR3 length: 16 residues. The CDR3 DNA is TGTGCCAGCAGTCGGAGCGGGAGGGCCGACACAGATACGCAGTATTTT. Its translation: CASSRSGRADTDTQYF.

This clone has ten or more counts. The chain couples TRBV14 to TRBJ1-2, with D possibly being TRBD1 (5 bases). This CDR3 region has 15 residues. Germline V gives CDR1 SGHDN, CDR2 FVKESK. The V end lost 1 base, the J end lost 4 bases, and 13 bases lay between the germline ends. The CDR3 sequence is CASSQGRGGSYGYTF. The CDR3 DNA reads TGTGCCAGCAGCCAAGGCCGGGGGGGGAGCTATGGCTACACCTTC.

The chain is built from TRBV4-2 and TRBJ2-1; maybe TRBD1 (5 bases). Trimming removed 4 bases at V and 1 base at J, with 8 bases between. CDR1 and CDR2 from the germline V gene are LGHNA and YNFKEQ. The CDR3 runs to 14 residues. In DNA, the CDR3 is TGTGCCAGCAGCCGGGGCGGTTCCTACAATGAGCAGTTCTTC. This codes for CASSRGGSYNEQFF.

The chain has TRBV19 and TRBJ1-1; the match to TRBD1 covers 7 bases. Germline loops: CDR1 LNHDA, CDR2 SQIVND (reference sequence). The CDR3 runs to 17 residues. V shed 4 bases and J 0 bases; nucleotides not matched to a gene: 11. CDR3 sequence reads: CASSTVPGQIMNTEAFF. For the CDR3, the DNA is TGTGCCAGTAGTACCGTCCCGGGACAGATTATGAACACTGAAGCTTTCTTT.

This clone has only a few counts. The chain combines TRBV27 with TRBJ1-5, with D unclear. CDR3 size: 15 residues. The germline gives CDR1 MNHEY, CDR2 SMNVEV (reference sequence). V dropped 5 bases and J dropped 0 bases, with 11 bases sitting between them. The CDR3 DNA follows: TGTGCCAGCAGTCCAAACCGGGATAGCAATCAGCCCCAGCATTTT. Protein: CASSPNRDSNQPQHF.

The genes are TRBV7-2 and TRBJ2-3, with D hard to call. CDR1 is SGHTA, CDR2 FQGNSA, per germline. The CDR3 totals 14 residues. Trimming pared 2 bases from V and 4 bases from J, leaving 10 bases between. The CDR3 sequence: CASSLTGRADTQYF. Here the CDR3 DNA reads TGTGCCAGCAGCTTAACCGGAAGGGCAGATACGCAGTATTTT.

The chain employs TRBV28 and TRBJ1-4; D not resolved. The germline V gene encodes CDR1 MDHEN and CDR2 SYDVKM. The length of the CDR3 is 12 residues. The V end lost 3 bases, the J end lost 4 bases, and 3 bases lay between the germline ends. CDR3 sequence reads: CASSFSNEKLFF. The CDR3 DNA follows: TGTGCCAGCAGTTTTAGTAATGAAAAACTGTTTTTT.

The J gene is TRBJ2-5, the V gene TRBV5-1; the match to TRBD2 covers 9 bases. J lost 5 bases, V lost 5 bases, and 7 bases had no gene match. This CDR3 is built from 14 residues. Per the germline V gene, CDR1 is SGHRS and CDR2 is YFSETQ. This chain's CDR3 is CASRSSGIGETQYF. CDR3 nucleotide sequence: TGCGCCAGCAGATCTAGCGGGATAGGCGAGACCCAGTACTTC.

The DNA for the CDR3 is TGTGCCAGCAGCTTAGCGTCTAGCGGGAGTGGGGAGACCCAGTACTTC. It translates to CASSLASSGSGETQYF. The chain couples TRBV7-6 to TRBJ2-5; TRBD2 aligns across 10 bases. In germline, CDR1 is SGHVS, CDR2 FNYEAQ. The ends lost 0 bases at V and 5 bases at J; junction bases unmatched: 6. This CDR3 region has 16 residues.

This chain links TRBV19 with TRBJ1-2; D gene ambiguous. Germline values: CDR1 LNHDA, CDR2 SQIVND (reference sequence). The ends were cut back, 9 bases at V and 2 bases at J, with 19 bases in the middle. The CDR3 totals 15 residues. CDR3 DNA: TGTGCCAGGTGGCACCGGGAGTCTGTGAACTATGGCTACACCTTC. This gives the protein CARWHRESVNYGYTF.

This chain links TRBV7-9 with TRBJ2-1; D is undetermined. Germline V gene lookup returns CDR1 SEHNR and CDR2 FQNEAQ (reference sequence). The CDR3 length is 12 residues. V lost 5 bases and J 6 bases, leaving 8 bases between the germline ends. The CDR3 nucleotides read TGTGCCAGCAGCCCCCTCCTCAATGAGCAGTTCTTC. It is translated as CASSPLLNEQFF.

The chain employs TRBV9 and TRBJ2-5; TRBD2 matches 7 bases. Germline lookup yields CDR1 SGDLS and CDR2 YYNGEE. The CDR3 covers 15 residues. V shed 4 bases and J 2 bases; nucleotides not matched to a gene: 8. For the CDR3, the DNA is TGTGCCAGCAGCACCCGTGGCGGGAGTCAAGAGACCCAGTACTTC. It specifies CASSTRGGSQETQYF.